This is a list of T cell receptor beta chains from one sample in a study of tumor-infiltrating lymphocytes in primary liver carcinoma. One entry per CDR3 protein, called by TCRdb with MiXCR from the multiplex PCR reads. The sample contains approximately 99,000 distinct CDR3 sequences, around 63% of which appear only once. Material: liver tumor tissue from sampling region 5. The receptors derive from a woman in her fifties or sixties with primary liver carcinoma and hepatitis B virus infection. Each CDR3 is given with its conserved first and last residue. The D gene is left open where the match is weak. Size values are once, few and many counts, or a class for expanded clones, and some rows have none.

TRBV4-1	16	TRBJ2-1	TRBD2	-	CASSQGVGRESDEQLF	TGCGCCAGCAGCCAAGGTGTAGGGCGGGAGTCCGATGAGCAGCTCTTC
TRBV11-2	14	TRBJ2-1	-	few	CASSLEPGPNEQFF	TGTGCCAGCAGCTTAGAGCCGGGTCCGAACGAGCAGTTCTTC
TRBV24-1	13	TRBJ1-1	-	few	CATSATEYTEAFF	TGTGCCACCAGTGCGACAGAGTACACTGAAGCTTTCTTT
TRBV28	15	TRBJ2-5	TRBD2	once	CASSSGGNEQETRYF	TGTGCCAGCAGTTCGGGGGGAAACGAGCAAGAGACCCGGTACTTC
TRBV2	11	TRBJ2-3	-	once	CASSSTDTRYF	TGTGCCAGCAGTAGCACAGATACGCGGTATTTT
TRBV6-1	16	TRBJ2-1	-	many	CASRPGYRPSYNEQFF	TGTGCCAGCAGGCCTGGATACCGCCCTTCCTACAATGAGCAGTTCTTC
TRBV11-2	15	TRBJ2-3	-	-	CASSLDGGSTNTQYF	TGTGCCAGCAGCTTAGATGGAGGGTCCACAAATACACAGTATTTT
TRBV11-1	14	TRBJ1-2	TRBD1	-	CANSPSDRVAGYTF	TGTGCCAACAGCCCCTCCGACAGGGTGGCTGGCTACACCTTC
TRBV2	15	TRBJ2-7	TRBD2	-	CASRVRLAGAYEQYF	TGTGCCAGCAGAGTCAGGCTAGCGGGAGCCTACGAGCAGTACTTC
TRBV11-3	14	TRBJ2-3	-	-	CVSSLDPSSFTPFF	TGTGTCAGCAGCTTAGATCCGTCCAGTTTCACTCCCTTTTTC
TRBV6-5	13	TRBJ1-5	-	-	CASSWSLNQPQHF	TGTGCCAGCAGTTGGTCCCTCAATCAGCCCCAGCATTTT
TRBV11-2	17	TRBJ2-5	TRBD2	-	CASSLMGTSGGGETRYF	TGTGCCAGTAGCTTAATGGGGACTAGCGGAGGCGGGGAGACCCGGTACTTC
TRBV7-9	16	TRBJ1-2	TRBD1	few	CASSLGLSGTDDGYTF	TGTGCCAGCAGCTTAGGGCTATCAGGGACAGACGATGGCTACACCTTC
TRBV6-2/TRBV6-3	15	TRBJ2-1	TRBD2	many	CASSSPGTSGTSQFF	TGTGCCAGCAGTTCGCCCGGGACTAGCGGGACTTCTCAATTCTTC
TRBV6-2/TRBV6-3	15	TRBJ2-3	-	once	CASKWSVTPTDTQYF	TGTGCCAGCAAGTGGAGCGTCACCCCCACAGATACGCAGTATTTT
TRBV5-4	15	TRBJ2-7	TRBD2	-	CVSNFGAGATYEQYF	TGTGTCAGTAACTTCGGAGCGGGAGCGACCTACGAGCAGTACTTC
TRBV29-1	12	TRBJ2-3	-	medium-sized	CSGDPSTDTQYF	TGCAGCGGCGACCCTAGCACAGATACGCAGTATTTT
TRBV11-2	15	TRBJ2-2	-	-	CASSLRVTNAGELFF	TGTGCCAGCAGCTTAAGGGTGACTAACGCCGGGGAGCTATTTTTT
TRBV7-9	15	TRBJ2-7	-	-	CASSPWTNGSYEQYF	TGTGCCAGCAGCCCATGGACTAACGGGAGCTACGAGCAGTACTTC
TRBV11-2	16	TRBJ1-5	-	-	CASSHDSGSSSDTQHF	TGTGCCAGCAGCCATGATAGCGGGAGTTCGTCAGATACGCAGCATTTT
TRBV28	14	TRBJ2-1	TRBD2	-	CARSQGGQVNELFF	TGTGCCAGGAGTCAGGGAGGGCAAGTGAATGAGCTGTTCTTC
TRBV6-1	16	TRBJ2-2	-	-	CASSSGASVNTGKPFF	TGTGCCAGCAGCTCCGGGGCTAGCGTCAACACCGGGAAGCCGTTTTTT
TRBV28	15	TRBJ1-2	TRBD1	-	CASSPRDRQCYGYTF	TGTGCCAGCAGTCCGCGGGACAGGCAATGCTATGGCTACACCTTC
TRBV11-2	15	TRBJ2-1	-	-	CACSLGLAEYNEQFF	TGTGCCTGCAGCTTAGGACTGGCAGAATACAATGAGCAGTTCTTC